Listed here are 8 T cell receptor beta chains from one sample, sequenced in a study of blood T cell repertoires in COVID-19. The assay was immunoSEQ multiplex PCR, and TCRdb's table has in-frame clones only and misses some. The table includes more than 250,000 clones, approximately 85% detected once. Specimen: peripheral blood. The receptors were gathered from a man in his forties or fifties with active or convalescent COVID-19.

This clone was counted a few times. V usage is TRBV2 and J usage is TRBJ1-2; 7 bases map to TRBD1. Germline lookup yields CDR1 SNHLY and CDR2 FYNNEI. Unmatched junction bases numbered 6, after V lost 5 bases and J lost 6 bases. The CDR3 runs 13 residues. The CDR3 is CASSPDRVNGYTF. The DNA for the CDR3 is TGTGCCAGCAGTCCCGACAGGGTAAATGGCTACACCTTC.

Note on this clone: The sample has other DNA sequences that encode this CDR3 too. This chain connects TRBV5-5 to TRBJ2-5; TRBD1 matches 8 bases. Germline V gene sequence: CDR1 SGHKS, CDR2 YYEKEE (reference sequence). Trimming cost V 0 bases and J 3 bases; bases outside gene matches: 4. The CDR3 is made up of 15 amino acids. CDR3 bases: TGTGCCAGCAGCTTGGGCCCAGGGGGCGAAGAGACCCAGTACTTC. As protein: CASSLGPGGEETQYF.

This sequence joins TRBV29-1 and TRBJ1-2; D is ambiguous. Germline V gene sequence: CDR1 SQVTM, CDR2 ANQGSEA. The CDR3 is 12 residues long. V was clipped by 7 bases and J by 1 base, with 10 bases between them. The CDR3 DNA sequence: TGCAGCGCCCACAGTCTTAACTATGGCTACACCTTC. It codes for CSAHSLNYGYTF. Complete variable domain (other parts from reference TRBV29-1 and TRBJ1-2): SAVISQKPSRDICQRGTSLTIQCQVDSQVTMMFWYRQQPGQSLTLIATANQGSEATYESGFVIDKFPISRPNLTFSTLTVSNMSPEDSSIYLCSAHSLNYGYTFGSGTRLTVV.

V and J are TRBV5-1 and TRBJ2-4; the D gene is possibly TRBD2 (6 bases). The CDR3 covers 15 residues. Germline assignment: CDR1 SGHRS and CDR2 YFSETQ. V lost 7 bases, J lost 3 bases, and 17 bases lay in between. DNA for the CDR3: TGCGCCAGCCATCCAGCCCCGGGGGACAAAAACATTCAGTACTTC. Residues: CASHPAPGDKNIQYF.

The CDR3 sequence is CASSKVGTGGNGYTF. Written as DNA, the CDR3 is TGTGCCAGCAGCAAGGTAGGGACAGGGGGCAATGGCTACACCTTC. This rearrangement joins TRBV21-1 to TRBJ1-2; TRBD1, the table's D call, was not compared with the DNA. TRBV21-1 constitutes a pseudogene. This CDR3 is built from 15 residues.

The gene calls are TRBV18 and TRBJ2-3; perhaps TRBD2 as D (5 bases). V lost 3 bases and J 5 bases, leaving 15 bases between the germline ends. Germline V gene data show CDR1 as KGHSH and CDR2 as LQKENI. The CDR3 runs 15 residues. The CDR3 loop is CASSPGVLVEDTQYF. In DNA form, the CDR3 reads TGTGCCAGCTCACCCGGGGTATTAGTGGAAGATACGCAGTATTTT.

In DNA, the CDR3 is TGTGCCTGTTCTCGACTCCACGGGGGGTCACCCCTCCACTTT. As protein: CACSRLHGGSPLHF. The gene calls are TRBV6-5 and TRBJ1-6; tentatively, D is TRBD1 (5 bases). The germline V gene encodes CDR1 MNHEY and CDR2 SVGAGI. Trimming removed 11 bases at V and 10 bases at J, with 21 bases between. The CDR3 loop spans 14 amino acids.

This chain links TRBV20-1 with TRBJ2-1; a weak D match, TRBD2 (5 bases). CDR1 DFQATT and CDR2 SNEGSKA come from the germline V gene (reference sequence). The CDR3 consists of 11 residues. The germline V and J ends were trimmed by 3 bases and 8 bases, with 8 bases remaining between them. CDR3 in amino acids: CSAREDDEQFF. The CDR3 DNA reads TGCAGTGCTAGGGAGGACGATGAGCAGTTCTTC.